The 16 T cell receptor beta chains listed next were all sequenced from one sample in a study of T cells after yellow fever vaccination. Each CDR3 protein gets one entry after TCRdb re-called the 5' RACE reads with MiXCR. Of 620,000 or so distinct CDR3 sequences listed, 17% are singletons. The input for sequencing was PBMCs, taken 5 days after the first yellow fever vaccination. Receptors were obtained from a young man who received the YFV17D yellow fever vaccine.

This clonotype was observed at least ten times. The CDR3, as DNA: TGCGCCAGCAGCCAAAAAGGACTAGCGAGAACAGATACGCAGTATTTT. Protein: CASSQKGLARTDTQYF. V and J are TRBV4-3 and TRBJ2-3; 9 bases match TRBD2. This CDR3 is 16 amino acids long. Germline V gene lookup returns CDR1 LGHNA and CDR2 YSLEER. Trimming cost V 2 bases and J 3 bases; bases outside gene matches: 6.

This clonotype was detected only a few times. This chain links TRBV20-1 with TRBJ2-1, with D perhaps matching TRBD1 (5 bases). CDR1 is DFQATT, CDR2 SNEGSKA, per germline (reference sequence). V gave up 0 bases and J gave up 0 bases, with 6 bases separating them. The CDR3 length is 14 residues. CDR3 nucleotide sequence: TGCAGTGCTAGAGAGACAGTCTCCTACAATGAGCAGTTCTTC. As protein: CSARETVSYNEQFF.

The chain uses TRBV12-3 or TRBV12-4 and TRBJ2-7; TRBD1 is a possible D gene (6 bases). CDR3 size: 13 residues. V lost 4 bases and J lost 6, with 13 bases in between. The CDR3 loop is CASSYRLQGEQYV. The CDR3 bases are TGTGCCAGCAGTTACCGATTACAGGGCGAGCAGTACGTC.

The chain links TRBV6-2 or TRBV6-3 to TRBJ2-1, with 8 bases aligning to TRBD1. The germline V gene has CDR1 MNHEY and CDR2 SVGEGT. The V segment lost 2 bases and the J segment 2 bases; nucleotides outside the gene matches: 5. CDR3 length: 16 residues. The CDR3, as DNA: TGTGCCAGCAGTTACCCCCTGGACAGGGCCTACAATGAGCAGTTCTTC. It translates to CASSYPLDRAYNEQFF.

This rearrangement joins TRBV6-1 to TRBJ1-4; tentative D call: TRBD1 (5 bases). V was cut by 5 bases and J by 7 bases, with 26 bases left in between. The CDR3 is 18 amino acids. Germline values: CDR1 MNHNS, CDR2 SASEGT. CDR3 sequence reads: CASSPRPSVGGKSEKLFF. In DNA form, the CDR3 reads TGTGCCAGCAGTCCCCGCCCCTCGGTGGGGGGTAAGAGTGAAAAACTGTTTTTT.

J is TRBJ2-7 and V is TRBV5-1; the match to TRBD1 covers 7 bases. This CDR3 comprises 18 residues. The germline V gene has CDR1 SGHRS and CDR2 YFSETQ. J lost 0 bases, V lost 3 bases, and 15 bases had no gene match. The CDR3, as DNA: TGCGCCAGCAGCTACGCCCCCCCCGGACAGGAAAGCTCCTACGAGCAGTACTTC. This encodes CASSYAPPGQESSYEQYF.

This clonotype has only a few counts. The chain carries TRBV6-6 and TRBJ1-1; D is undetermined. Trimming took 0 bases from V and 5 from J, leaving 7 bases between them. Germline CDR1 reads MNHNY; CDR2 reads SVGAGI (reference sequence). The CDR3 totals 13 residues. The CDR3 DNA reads TGTGCCAGCAGTTACTCGACTGAGACTGAAGCTTTCTTT. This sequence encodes CASSYSTETEAFF.

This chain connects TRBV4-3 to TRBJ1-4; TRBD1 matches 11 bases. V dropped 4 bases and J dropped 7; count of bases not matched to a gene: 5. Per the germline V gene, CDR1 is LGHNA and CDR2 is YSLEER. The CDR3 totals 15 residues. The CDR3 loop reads CASSPGTGGSEKLFF. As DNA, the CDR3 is TGCGCCAGCAGCCCTGGGACAGGGGGAAGTGAAAAACTGTTTTTT.

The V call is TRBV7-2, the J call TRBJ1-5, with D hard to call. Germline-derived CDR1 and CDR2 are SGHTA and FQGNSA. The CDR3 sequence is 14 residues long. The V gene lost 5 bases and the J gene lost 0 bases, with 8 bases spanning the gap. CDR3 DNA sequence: TGTGCCAGCAGCCCAACGAATAGCAATCAGCCCCAGCATTTT. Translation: CASSPTNSNQPQHF. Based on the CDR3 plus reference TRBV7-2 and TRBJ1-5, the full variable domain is GAGVSQSPSNKVTEKGKDVELRCDPISGHTALYWYRQSLGQGLEFLIYFQGNSAPDKSGLPSDRFSAERTGGSVSTLTIQRTQQEDSAVYLCASSPTNSNQPQHFGDGTRLSIL.

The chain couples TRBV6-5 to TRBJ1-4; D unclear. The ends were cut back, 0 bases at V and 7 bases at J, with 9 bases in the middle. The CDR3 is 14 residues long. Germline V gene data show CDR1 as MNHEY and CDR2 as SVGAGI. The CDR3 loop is CASSYSLPFEKLFF. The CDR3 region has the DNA TGTGCCAGCAGTTACTCCTTGCCTTTTGAAAAACTGTTTTTT.

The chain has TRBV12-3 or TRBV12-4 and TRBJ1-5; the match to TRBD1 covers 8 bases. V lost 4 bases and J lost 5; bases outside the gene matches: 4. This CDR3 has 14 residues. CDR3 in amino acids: CASSSTGVDQPQHF. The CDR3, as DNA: TGTGCCAGCAGTTCGACAGGGGTGGATCAGCCCCAGCATTTT.

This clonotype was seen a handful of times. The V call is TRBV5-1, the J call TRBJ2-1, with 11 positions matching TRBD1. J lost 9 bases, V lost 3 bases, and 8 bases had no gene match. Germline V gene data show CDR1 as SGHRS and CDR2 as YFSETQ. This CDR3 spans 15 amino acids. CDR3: CASSWQDRGLGEQFF. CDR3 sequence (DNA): TGCGCCAGCAGCTGGCAGGACAGGGGGCTCGGTGAGCAGTTCTTC.

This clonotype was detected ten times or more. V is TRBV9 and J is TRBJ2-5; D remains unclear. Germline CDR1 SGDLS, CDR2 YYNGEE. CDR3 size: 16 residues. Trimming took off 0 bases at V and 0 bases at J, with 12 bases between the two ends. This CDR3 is CASSVGAAWDQETQYF. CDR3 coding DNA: TGTGCCAGCAGCGTAGGGGCAGCCTGGGACCAAGAGACCCAGTACTTC. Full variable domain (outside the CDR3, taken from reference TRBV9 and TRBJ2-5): DSGVTQTPKHLITATGQRVTLRCSPRSGDLSVYWYQQSLDQGLQFLIQYYNGEERAKGNILERFSAQQFPDLHSELNLSSLELGDSALYFCASSVGAAWDQETQYFGPGTRLLVL.

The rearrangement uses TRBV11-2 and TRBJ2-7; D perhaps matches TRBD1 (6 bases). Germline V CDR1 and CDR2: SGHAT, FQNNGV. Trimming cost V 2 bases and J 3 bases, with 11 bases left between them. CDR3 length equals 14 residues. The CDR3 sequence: CASSLIGGVYEQYF. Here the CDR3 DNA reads TGTGCCAGCAGCTTAATAGGGGGTGTCTACGAGCAGTACTTC.

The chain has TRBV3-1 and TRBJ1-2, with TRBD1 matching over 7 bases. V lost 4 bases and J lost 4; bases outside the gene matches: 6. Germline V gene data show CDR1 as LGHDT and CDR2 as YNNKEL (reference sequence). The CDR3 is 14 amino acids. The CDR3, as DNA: TGTGCCAGCAGCCCGTCCTCAGGGGGCTATGGCTACACCTTC. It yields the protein CASSPSSGGYGYTF.

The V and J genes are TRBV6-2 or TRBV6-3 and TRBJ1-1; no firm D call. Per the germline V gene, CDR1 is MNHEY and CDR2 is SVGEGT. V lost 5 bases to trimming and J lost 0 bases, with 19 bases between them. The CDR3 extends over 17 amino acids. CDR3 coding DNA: TGTGCCAGCAGTGGTCCCTATTTTGGTCGGCTGAACACTGAAGCTTTCTTT. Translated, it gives CASSGPYFGRLNTEAFF.